This entry features one T cell receptor beta chain sequence. The antigen remains unidentified. A junction end diverges from the germline sequence, so it may reflect a read error. The germline CDR1 and CDR2 sequences are SGHRS and YFSETQ. This CDR3 has 13 amino acids. This record belongs to a study of cytomegalovirus exposure and HLA in healthy donors. Study results and caveats: In a later analysis, DRB1 alleles had the most associated TCRs; HLA-C alleles the fewest. Within an earlier analysis, most TCR beta V segments proved productive either about 87% or about 30% of the time.

A multiplex PCR was run with 60 Vbeta primers and 13 Jbeta primers. The assay was immunoSEQ multiplex PCR, and TCRdb's table has in-frame clones only and misses some. The sample contains around 150,000 clones, 80% of which appear only once. The sequence was collected from a man aged 25-45 years in good health. Sequenced material: PBMCs. V gene TRBV5-1 combines with J gene TRBJ2-7, with 8 nucleotides matching TRBD1. CDR3 bases: TGTGCCAGCAGCGAGGGACAGGCCTACGAGCAGTACTTC. This codes for CASSEGQAYEQYF. The entire variable domain, with the rest obtained from reference TRBV5-1 and TRBJ2-7, is as follows: KAGVTQTPRYLIKTRGQQVTLSCSPISGHRSVSWYQQTPGQGLQFLFEYFSETQRNKGNFPGRFSGRQFSNSRSEMNVSTLELGDSALYLCASSEGQAYEQYFGPGTRLTVT.